These 31 T cell receptor beta chains were all obtained from the same sample, sequenced in a study of T cells after yellow fever vaccination. TCRdb re-called the 5' RACE reads with MiXCR, one entry per CDR3 protein. The top ten clones hold over 11% of a sample with 450,000 to 600,000 distinct CDR3 sequences, 13% of them seen once. Material: PBMCs, obtained on the day of the yellow fever booster vaccination. Receptors were obtained from a man aged 25-40 years who received the YFV17D yellow fever vaccine.

The chain employs TRBV4-1 and TRBJ2-1; D ambiguous. The CDR3 extends over 14 amino acids. Germline CDR1 reads MGHRA; CDR2 reads YSYEKL. Trimming took 4 bases from V and 6 from J, leaving 13 bases between them. The DNA of the CDR3 is TGCGCCAGCAGCCCAAGATCGGGTTTCAATGAGCAGTTCTTC. The encoded protein is CASSPRSGFNEQFF.

V and J are TRBV15 and TRBJ2-7; no clear D. Trimming shortened V by 8 bases and J by 0 bases, and 20 bases separated the two germline ends. The germline V gene has CDR1 LNHNV and CDR2 YYDKDF (reference sequence). CDR3 length: 16 amino acids. The CDR3 bases are TGTGCCACCTCTGGTAAGATCGCAGACAACTCCTACGAGCAGTACTTC. It codes for CATSGKIADNSYEQYF.

The CDR3 reads CASSAGTSGGYEQYF. CDR3 nucleotide sequence: TGTGCCAGCAGTGCCGGGACTAGCGGGGGCTACGAGCAGTACTTC. The chain links TRBV12-3 or TRBV12-4 to TRBJ2-7; 14 bases are a match to TRBD2. This CDR3 contains 15 residues. V gave up 5 bases and J gave up 3 bases; unmatched junction bases: 3.

The chain has TRBV28 and TRBJ1-4, with unresolved D. The CDR3 is 13 amino acids. Germline V gene lookup returns CDR1 MDHEN and CDR2 SYDVKM. Trimming pared 9 bases from V and 5 bases from J, leaving 13 bases between. The CDR3 DNA reads TGTGCCAGTACAAAGGAGACAAATGAAAAACTGTTTTTT. This gives the protein CASTKETNEKLFF.

This clonotype was counted between two and nine times. The V call is TRBV9, the J call TRBJ2-2; D is possibly TRBD2 (6 bases). V dropped 0 bases and J dropped 3 bases, with 9 bases sitting between them. Germline CDR1 SGDLS, CDR2 YYNGEE. CDR3 length: 15 amino acids. The CDR3: CASSVAGDYTGELFF. CDR3 DNA sequence: TGTGCCAGCAGCGTAGCGGGAGATTACACCGGGGAGCTGTTTTTT.

This clonotype was detected a few times. The J gene is TRBJ1-1, the V gene TRBV5-1; D gene ambiguous. V was trimmed by 3 bases and J by 3 bases, leaving 12 bases between them. Germline V gene data show CDR1 as SGHRS and CDR2 as YFSETQ. This CDR3 region has 14 residues. In nucleotides, the CDR3 is TGCGCCAGCAGCTCCATGCGGGCGGACACTGAAGCTTTCTTT. It is translated as CASSSMRADTEAFF.

This clonotype was observed a few times. Here the CDR3 DNA reads TGCGCCAGCAGCCAAGATTTGGGAGTTAGGGGCGATGAGCAGTTCTTC. Translated, it gives CASSQDLGVRGDEQFF. The V and J genes are TRBV4-1 and TRBJ2-1; D may be TRBD1 or TRBD2 (5 bases each). Germline CDR1 is MGHRA and CDR2 is YSYEKL. The CDR3 loop spans 16 amino acids. The V gene lost 0 bases and the J gene lost 8 bases, with 17 bases spanning the gap.

The V call is TRBV4-2, the J call TRBJ2-1; TRBD2 matches at 8 bases. CDR1 and CDR2 from the germline V gene are LGHNA and YNFKEQ. The CDR3 covers 16 residues. Unmatched junction bases numbered 8, after V lost 0 bases and J lost 7 bases. The CDR3 sequence is CASSQDTAGVSNEQFF. As DNA, the CDR3 is TGTGCCAGCAGCCAAGACACAGCGGGAGTATCTAATGAGCAGTTCTTC.

This clonotype has just a few counts. V gene TRBV5-1 combines with J gene TRBJ2-5; the match to TRBD2 covers 7 bases. V lost 3 bases, J lost 5 bases, and 7 bases stayed unmatched. Germline assignment: CDR1 SGHRS and CDR2 YFSETQ. This CDR3 has 14 residues. The CDR3 sequence is CASSSRSRGETQYF. CDR3 nucleotide sequence: TGCGCCAGCAGCTCCAGATCGCGGGGGGAGACCCAGTACTTC.

This clonotype was found many times. The V gene is TRBV14, the J gene TRBJ2-1; perhaps TRBD2 as D (5 bases). The CDR3 is 14 residues long. CDR1 is SGHDN, CDR2 FVKESK, per germline. Between the trimmed V and J ends, which lost 0 bases and 8 bases, there was a span of 11 bases. The CDR3, as DNA: TGTGCCAGCAGCCAAGAAACGGGATACTATGAGCAGTTCTTC. Encoded protein: CASSQETGYYEQFF.

The V gene is TRBV7-6, the J gene TRBJ2-3; D unresolved. The CDR3 length is 14 residues. Germline V gene sequence: CDR1 SGHVS, CDR2 FNYEAQ. V was cut by 4 bases and J by 5 bases, with 13 bases left in between. The CDR3 is CASSSQVFRDTQYF. The CDR3 DNA is TGTGCCAGCAGCTCTCAAGTATTTCGAGATACGCAGTATTTT.

V is TRBV10-3 and J is TRBJ2-2; D perhaps matches TRBD2 (6 bases). V was clipped by 9 bases and J by 4 bases, with 12 bases between them. Germline V gene lookup returns CDR1 ENHRY and CDR2 SYGVKD. CDR3 length equals 13 residues. This CDR3 is CAIGRTTTGELFF. The CDR3 nucleotides are TGTGCCATAGGACGGACTACCACCGGGGAGCTGTTTTTT.

The chain links TRBV5-4 to TRBJ2-6; 7 bases line up with TRBD2. The ends lost 0 bases at V and 0 bases at J; junction bases unmatched: 6. Germline assignment: CDR1 SGHNT and CDR2 YYREEE (reference sequence). The CDR3 totals 18 residues. This CDR3 reads CASSLAWGGSSGANVLTF. DNA of the CDR3: TGTGCCAGCAGCTTGGCTTGGGGCGGGAGCTCTGGGGCCAACGTCCTGACTTTC.

This clonotype was detected only a few times. The gene calls are TRBV5-6 and TRBJ2-3; TRBD1 agrees at 11 bases. After removal of 0 bases from V and 7 bases from J, the junction contained 4 bases not matched to a gene. This CDR3 has 15 amino acids. CDR1 SGHDT and CDR2 YYEEEE come from the germline V gene. As DNA, the CDR3 is TGTGCCAGCAGCTTGGGGGACAGGGGGTCGAATACGCAGTATTTT. Translating gives CASSLGDRGSNTQYF.

This chain links TRBV28 with TRBJ2-5; D assignment may be TRBD1 or TRBD2 (5 bases each). The CDR3 length is 15 residues. V dropped 6 bases and J dropped 4 bases, with 18 bases sitting between them. CDR1 MDHEN and CDR2 SYDVKM come from the germline V gene. As DNA, the CDR3 is TGTGCCAGCAGCTCGGGGCAGCAGGGCCCAGAGACCCAGTACTTC. Translating it yields CASSSGQQGPETQYF.

The rearrangement links TRBV15 to TRBJ1-2; 10 bases map to TRBD1. This CDR3 comprises 14 residues. V gave up 6 bases and J gave up 1 base; unmatched junction bases: 2. The germline V gene has CDR1 LNHNV and CDR2 YYDKDF (reference sequence). CDR3 DNA: TGTGCCACCAGGGGGACAGGGGATAACTATGGCTACACCTTC. It specifies CATRGTGDNYGYTF.

CDR3 nucleotides: TGTGCCAGCAGCTCATATAACAGGGATGGAACTGAAGCTTTCTTT. Translation: CASSSYNRDGTEAFF. V gene TRBV7-8 combines with J gene TRBJ1-1; the D gene is possibly TRBD1 (6 bases). The V end was cut by 4 bases, the J end by 5 bases, with 17 bases between. Per the germline V gene, CDR1 is SGHVS and CDR2 is FQNEAQ. This CDR3 comprises 15 residues.

This clonotype was seen a handful of times. The chain has TRBV9 and TRBJ2-1, with 10 bases that match TRBD1. CDR3 size: 15 residues. V shed 0 bases and J 5 bases; nucleotides not matched to a gene: 2. Germline V gives CDR1 SGDLS, CDR2 YYNGEE. As DNA, the CDR3 is TGTGCCAGCAGCGTAGGACAGGGGGCTAACAATGAGCAGTTCTTC. Residues: CASSVGQGANNEQFF. Based on the CDR3 plus reference TRBV9 and TRBJ2-1, the full variable domain is DSGVTQTPKHLITATGQRVTLRCSPRSGDLSVYWYQQSLDQGLQFLIQYYNGEERAKGNILERFSAQQFPDLHSELNLSSLELGDSALYFCASSVGQGANNEQFFGPGTRLTVL.

The CDR3 DNA sequence: TGCAGTGCTAGAAGGGGGCAGGCTCACTCTGGAAACACCATATATTTT. Amino acids: CSARRGQAHSGNTIYF. The V call is TRBV20-1, the J call TRBJ1-3; TRBD1 matches 7 bases. Losses at the gene ends were 2 bases for V and 0 bases for J; bases not matched to a gene: 7. CDR1 DFQATT and CDR2 SNEGSKA come from the germline V gene (reference sequence). The CDR3 has 16 residues.

This clonotype was detected ten times or more. The gene calls are TRBV20-1 and TRBJ2-3; 8 positions match TRBD2. Germline V gives CDR1 DFQATT, CDR2 SNEGSKA (reference sequence). This CDR3 contains 14 residues. Trimming removed 2 bases from V and 0 bases from J; junction bases left unmatched: 1. This CDR3 is CSARLAGSTDTQYF. The CDR3 DNA sequence: TGCAGTGCTAGACTAGCGGGTAGCACAGATACGCAGTATTTT.

This clonotype turned up a few times. This chain links TRBV6-2 or TRBV6-3 with TRBJ2-2; 12 bases map to TRBD1. The germline V gene has CDR1 MNHEY and CDR2 SVGEGT. This CDR3 has 15 amino acids. The trim removed 5 bases at V and 6 bases at J, leaving 4 bases unmatched. The CDR3 nucleotides are TGTGCCAGCAGTCTGGGACAGGGGGCCTCCGGGGAGCTGTTTTTT. Encoded protein: CASSLGQGASGELFF.

This clonotype turned up a few times. V gene TRBV19 combines with J gene TRBJ1-5, with 8 bases lining up with TRBD1. CDR1 and CDR2 (germline): LNHDA, SQIVND (reference sequence). With 6 bases clipped from V and 11 bases from J, the junction kept 9 bases outside the gene matches. The length of the CDR3 is 13 residues. The CDR3 sequence: CASRGQDKRSQHF. In nucleotides, the CDR3 is TGTGCCAGTAGGGGACAGGACAAGAGGTCCCAGCATTTT.

In this sample, this clonotype turned up a few times. The V call is TRBV29-1, the J call TRBJ2-3; a weak D match, TRBD2 (5 bases). CDR3 length equals 11 residues. V gave up 4 bases and J gave up 6 bases, with 8 bases separating them. In germline, CDR1 is SQVTM, CDR2 ANQGSEA. CDR3 in amino acids: CSVGTSDTQYF. DNA of the CDR3: TGCAGCGTTGGGACTTCTGATACGCAGTATTTT.

This clonotype was counted a few times. The V call is TRBV20-1, the J call TRBJ2-3; D tentatively fits TRBD1 or TRBD2 (7 bases each). Trimming removed 6 bases at V and 4 bases at J, with 17 bases between. CDR1 and CDR2 from the germline V gene are DFQATT and SNEGSKA (reference sequence). The CDR3 totals 14 residues. The CDR3, as DNA: TGCAGTGCGAGACCAGGGAGGGGGCCAGATACGCAGTATTTT. It specifies CSARPGRGPDTQYF.

The chain couples TRBV7-2 to TRBJ2-1; TRBD1 agrees at 7 bases. Germline CDR1 is SGHTA and CDR2 is FQGNSA. CDR3 size: 13 residues. After removal of 4 bases from V and 10 bases from J, the junction contained 7 bases not matched to a gene. For the CDR3, the DNA is TGTGCCAGCAGCTACGACAGGGTTCGAGAGCAGTTCTTC. Its protein product is CASSYDRVREQFF.

There are a few counts of this clonotype. The J gene is TRBJ1-4, the V gene TRBV30; D remains ambiguous. The V and J ends lost 1 base and 4 bases respectively, with 7 bases between them. This CDR3 has 13 amino acids. Germline V CDR1 and CDR2: GTSNPN, SVGIG (reference sequence). CDR3 sequence reads: CAWSATHNEKLFF. The CDR3 nucleotides are TGTGCCTGGAGTGCCACCCATAATGAAAAACTGTTTTTT.

This clonotype was recorded a few times. The V gene is TRBV7-2, the J gene TRBJ1-2; no firm D call. This CDR3 is 11 amino acids long. V gave up 2 bases and J gave up 7 bases, with 5 bases separating them. CDR1 is SGHTA and CDR2 is FQGNSA in the germline V gene. CDR3 in amino acids: CASSLIGGYTF. The DNA of the CDR3 is TGTGCCAGCAGCTTAATTGGTGGCTACACCTTC.

This chain joins TRBV6-2 or TRBV6-3 and TRBJ2-6; TRBD1 matches 10 bases. This CDR3 contains 19 residues. After removal of 2 bases from V and 4 bases from J, the junction contained 11 bases not matched to a gene. Germline loops: CDR1 MNHEY, CDR2 SVGEGT. CDR3 DNA sequence: TGTGCCAGCAGTTACAAGGTAGGGACAGGGGCGTCCGGGGCCAACGTCCTGACTTTC. Translation gives CASSYKVGTGASGANVLTF.

J is TRBJ2-3 and V is TRBV3-1; 7 bases are a match to TRBD2. Looked up from germline, CDR1 is LGHDT and CDR2 is YNNKEL (reference sequence). V lost 11 bases to trimming and J lost 2 bases; unmatched junction nucleotides: 19. This CDR3 has 17 amino acids. CDR3 bases: TGTGCCTGCTGCGAGGGGCTGACCGCGGGAGTCACAGATACGCAGTATTTT. Amino acid sequence: CACCEGLTAGVTDTQYF.

This sequence joins TRBV20-1 and TRBJ2-7; 8 positions agree with TRBD2. Germline CDR1 is DFQATT and CDR2 is SNEGSKA (reference sequence). The CDR3 runs to 13 residues. Trimming took 4 bases from V and 2 from J; bases not matched to a gene: 4. CDR3 coding DNA: TGCAGTGCTATCCCACTAGCGGCCTACGAGCAGTACTTC. Translation gives CSAIPLAAYEQYF.

This clonotype was seen ten or more times. This chain uses TRBV5-1 with TRBJ1-6; D uncertain. The CDR3 is made up of 13 amino acids. The ends were cut back, 4 bases at V and 7 bases at J, with 9 bases in the middle. Germline-derived CDR1 and CDR2 are SGHRS and YFSETQ. The DNA for the CDR3 is TGCGCCAGCAGCGGTTTGGACAATTCACCCCTCCACTTT. Protein: CASSGLDNSPLHF.